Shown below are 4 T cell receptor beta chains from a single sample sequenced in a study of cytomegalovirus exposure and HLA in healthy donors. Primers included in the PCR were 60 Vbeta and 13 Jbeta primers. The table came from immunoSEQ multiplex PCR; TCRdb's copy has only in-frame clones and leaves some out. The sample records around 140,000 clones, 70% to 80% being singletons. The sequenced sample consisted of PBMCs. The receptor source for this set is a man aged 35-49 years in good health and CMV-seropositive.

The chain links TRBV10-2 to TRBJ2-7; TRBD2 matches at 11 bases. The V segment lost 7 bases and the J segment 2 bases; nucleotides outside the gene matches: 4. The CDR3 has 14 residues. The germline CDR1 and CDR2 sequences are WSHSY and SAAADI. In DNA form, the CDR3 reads TGCGCCAGCACCTTAGCGGGAGGGACCTACGAGCAGTACTTC. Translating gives CASTLAGGTYEQYF.

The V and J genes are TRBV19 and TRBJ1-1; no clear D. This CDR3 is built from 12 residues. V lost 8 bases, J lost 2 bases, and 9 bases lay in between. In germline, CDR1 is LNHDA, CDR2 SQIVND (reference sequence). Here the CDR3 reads CASFRGNTEAFF. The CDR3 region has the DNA TGTGCCAGTTTTCGGGGAAACACTGAAGCTTTCTTT.

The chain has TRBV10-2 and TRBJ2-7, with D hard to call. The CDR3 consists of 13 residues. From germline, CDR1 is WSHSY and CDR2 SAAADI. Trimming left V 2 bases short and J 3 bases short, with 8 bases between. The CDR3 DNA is TGCGCCAGCAGTGAGATGGGCAGCTACGAGCAGTACTTC. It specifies CASSEMGSYEQYF.

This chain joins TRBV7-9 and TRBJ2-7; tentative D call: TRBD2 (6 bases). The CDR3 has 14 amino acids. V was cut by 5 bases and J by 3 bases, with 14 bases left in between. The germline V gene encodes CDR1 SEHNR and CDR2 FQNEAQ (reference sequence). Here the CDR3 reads CASSGTLGGYEQYF. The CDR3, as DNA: TGTGCCAGCAGCGGAACCCTCGGGGGCTACGAGCAGTACTTC.